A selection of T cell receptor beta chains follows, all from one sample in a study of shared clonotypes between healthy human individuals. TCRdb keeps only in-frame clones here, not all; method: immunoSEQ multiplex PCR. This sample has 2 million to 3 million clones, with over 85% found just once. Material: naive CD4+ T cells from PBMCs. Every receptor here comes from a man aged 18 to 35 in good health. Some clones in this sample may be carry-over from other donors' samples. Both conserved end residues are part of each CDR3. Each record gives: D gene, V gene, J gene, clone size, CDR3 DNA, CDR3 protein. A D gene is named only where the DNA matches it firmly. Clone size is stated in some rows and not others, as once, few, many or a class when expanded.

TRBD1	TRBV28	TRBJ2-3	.	TGTGCCAGTAACAGGGGAAGGGCCACTGGTACGCAGTATTTT	CASNRGRATGTQYF
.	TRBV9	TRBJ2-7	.	TGTGCCAGGTATAAATCTGAAGGGGCTAGCTGGGAGCACGAGCAGTACTTC	CARYKSEGASWEHEQYF
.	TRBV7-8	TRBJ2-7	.	TGTGCCAGCAGCTTAGTACGGCACACGGAGCAGTACTTC	CASSLVRHTEQYF
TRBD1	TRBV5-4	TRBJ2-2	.	TGTGCCAGCAGGAACTTCCGACAGGGCCCCACCGGGGAGCTGTTTTTT	CASRNFRQGPTGELFF
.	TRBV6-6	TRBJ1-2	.	TGTGCCAGCAGGGACGGGCACCAGGGCTATGGCTACACCTTC	CASRDGHQGYGYTF
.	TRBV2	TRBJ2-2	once	TGTGCCAGCAGTTCTCTAGGGAGCGGGGAGCTGTTTTTT	CASSSLGSGELFF
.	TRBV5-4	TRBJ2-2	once	TGTGCCAGCAGGATGGGGTGGCCGAACACCGGGGAGCTGTTTTTT	CASRMGWPNTGELFF
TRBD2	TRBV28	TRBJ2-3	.	TGTGCCAGCAGCAATGACGGGACTAGGCTTGGTACGCAGTATTTT	CASSNDGTRLGTQYF
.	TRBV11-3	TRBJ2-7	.	TGTGCCAGCAGCTTAGCATACGGCGGGGCCTACGAGCAGTACTTC	CASSLAYGGAYEQYF
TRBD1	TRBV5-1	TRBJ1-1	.	TGCGCCAGCAACCTCCTCGGGACAGGGGAGATTACTGAAGCTTTCTTT	CASNLLGTGEITEAFF
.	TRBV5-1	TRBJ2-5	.	TGCGCCAGCAGCTGGGACCATGAAGAGACCCAGTACTTC	CASSWDHEETQYF
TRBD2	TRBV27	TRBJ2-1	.	TGTGCCAGCAGACTCCCCGGACTAGCGGGATTCAATGAGCAGTTCTTC	CASRLPGLAGFNEQFF
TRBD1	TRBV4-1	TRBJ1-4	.	TGCGCCAGCAGCCGGGACGGGACAGTCGATGAAAAACTGTTTTTT	CASSRDGTVDEKLFF
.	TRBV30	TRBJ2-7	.	TGTGCCACGGCCGGTGACTCCTACGAGCAGTACTTC	CATAGDSYEQYF
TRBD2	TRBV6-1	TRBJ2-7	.	TGTGCCAGCAGTGAGTGGTCCCTTAGCGGGAGGATCCACGAGCAGTACTTC	CASSEWSLSGRIHEQYF
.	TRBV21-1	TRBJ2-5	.	TGTGCCAGCCGTCTACAGGGACAGGGGGAAGAGACCCAGTACTTC	CASRLQGQGEETQYF
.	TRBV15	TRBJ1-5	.	TGTGCCACCAGCAGGGGGATGGGGTCTATAAATCAGCCCCAGCATTTT	CATSRGMGSINQPQHF
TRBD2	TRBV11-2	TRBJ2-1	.	TGTGCCAGCAGCTTAGATTGGAGAGGACTAGCGGCCTACAATGAGCAGTTCTTC	CASSLDWRGLAAYNEQFF
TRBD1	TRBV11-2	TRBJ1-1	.	TGTGCCAGCAGCTTGGGACAGGCAAACACTGAAGCTTTCTTT	CASSLGQANTEAFF
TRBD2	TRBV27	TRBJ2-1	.	TGTGCCAGCAGTTCTCCTAGCGGGGGCTCCTACAATGAGCAGTTCTTC	CASSSPSGGSYNEQFF
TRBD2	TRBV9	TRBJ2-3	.	TGTGCCAGCAGCGTTTCCCTAGCGGGAGGATTCAGCACAGATACGCAGTATTTT	CASSVSLAGGFSTDTQYF
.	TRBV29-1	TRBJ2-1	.	TGCAGCGTTGAACCAGAAGGCAATGAGCAGTTCTTC	CSVEPEGNEQFF
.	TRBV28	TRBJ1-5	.	TGTGCCACCACATTAGAATTGACGCGCAATCAGCCCCAGCATTTT	CATTLELTRNQPQHF
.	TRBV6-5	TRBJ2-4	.	TGTGCCAGCAGTTACTCTTTCGGGACCGGCGAAAACATTCAGTACTTC	CASSYSFGTGENIQYF
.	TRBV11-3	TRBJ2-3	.	TGTGCCAGCAGCGGGGAATTCACAGATACGCAGTATTTT	CASSGEFTDTQYF
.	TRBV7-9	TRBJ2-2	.	TGTGCCAGCAGCTTAGCTTGGGTTACCGGGGAGCTGTTTTTT	CASSLAWVTGELFF
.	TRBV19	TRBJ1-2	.	TGTGCCAGTAGTATATTAGGGAATTATGGCTACACCTTC	CASSILGNYGYTF
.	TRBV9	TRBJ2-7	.	TGTGCCAGCAGCCCACGGGCGGGACAAGCCTACGAGCAGTACTTC	CASSPRAGQAYEQYF
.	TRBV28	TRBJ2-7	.	TGTGCCAGCAGTTTTCGGGCCCTTACGGGCGAGCAGTACTTC	CASSFRALTGEQYF
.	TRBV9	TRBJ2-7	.	TGTGCCAGCAGCGTAGCTACGGGTACCTACGAGCAGTACTTC	CASSVATGTYEQYF
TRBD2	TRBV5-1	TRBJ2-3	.	TGCGCCAGCAGCTTCGATAGCGGGGGCACAGATACGCAGTATTTT	CASSFDSGGTDTQYF